Here is one T cell receptor beta chain with its context. What this receptor recognizes is not known. No base quality values were provided; no much bigger clone lies one nucleotide off. Patients with autoimmune disease history or receiving systemic immunosuppression were excluded from the trial. Peripheral blood for TCR sequencing was collected from all dose cohorts at baseline, on cycle 4 day 1, and on cycle 7 day 1. Samples came from an open-label, multicenter, first-in-human phase I dose-escalation trial of ivuxolimab. Adults with locally advanced or metastatic head and neck squamous cell, hepatocellular, melanoma or renal cell carcinoma were enrolled in the trial. Before TCR sequencing, CD4+ T cells and CD8+ T cells from peripheral blood were sorted into separate populations. The data derive from a study of OX40 agonist ivuxolimab in advanced cancers. Notes on the research overall: Ivuxolimab, which targeted the costimulatory receptor OX40 (CD134), was an agonistic, fully human IgG2 monoclonal antibody. Intravenous ivuxolimab was administered to patients every 2 weeks at six dose levels: 0.01, 0.1, 0.3, 1.5, 3 and 10 mg/kg. Of the 50 to 55 patients in dose escalation, about 20 had hepatocellular carcinoma, some 15 had melanoma, 9 had renal cell carcinoma and 9 had head and neck cancer. The dose-escalation cohort was about 86% male with a mean age of approximately 60 years, ranging from roughly 23 to 79. Patients were allowed to have had prior anti-PD-1, anti-PD-L1 or anti-CTLA-4 therapy, and around 43% of the dose-escalation patients had been treated with checkpoint inhibitors. Partial responses occurred in three dose-escalation patients, of whom one had hepatocellular carcinoma and two had cutaneous melanoma. The point of sequencing TCRbeta in the periphery was to test whether ivuxolimab changed TCR sequence diversity and drove clonal T-cell expansion. The paper covers the monotherapy dose-escalation part of the phase I ivuxolimab trial, which included N of about 56 patients. Paper-wide results and their limitations: The antigen specificity of the clonally expanded peripheral T cells was not determined. Low levels of normalized T-cell clonal expansion were also seen in some patients who did not respond. In the 0.1-3.0 mg/kg groups, partial responders were among the patients with the lowest normalized peripheral clonal expansion, particularly in CD8+ T cells. At doses of 0.1 to 3.0 mg/kg, clonal expansion of both CD4+ and CD8+ T cells in blood was seen between baseline and week 6. After ivuxolimab, expanded clones were on average more numerous among CD8+ T cells than among CD4+ T cells.

After removal of 7 bases from V and 5 bases from J, the junction retains 13 bases not matched to a gene. The germline V gene yields SGHDT for CDR1 and YYEEEE for CDR2. From the cysteine up to the phenylalanine, the CDR3 has a length of 15 residues. Only the CDR3 portion is preserved as DNA: 45 bases, with reading frame beginning at the first base. Genomic DNA was extracted from sorted cells for sequencing of the TCRbeta CDR3 region. TCRbeta CDR3 regions were sequenced using the immunoSEQ Assay. TCRdb carries this immuneACCESS record with in-frame sequences only. Its versions omit some clonotypes, under half of them owing to an unresolved V gene in the studies checked, with the rest unexplained. Recorded for this sample are 80,000 to 130,000 clones; approximately 90% of them occurred a single time. Approximately 0.31% of the sample lies in the top ten.

The receptor chain draws on TRBV5-6 and TRBJ1-1, with 8 bases matching TRBD1. This material consisted of CD4+ or CD8+ T cells sorted from blood, taken in a trial of the OX40 agonist ivuxolimab. This clonotype was obtained from an adult with an advanced solid tumor such as melanoma, head and neck, liver or kidney cancer. The CDR3 sequence is CASRAGGRGGTEAFF. The nucleotides are TGTGCCAGCCGGGCAGGGGGCCGTGGTGGGACTGAAGCTTTCTTT.